The 20 T cell receptor beta chains below come from one sample, sequenced in a study of blood T cell repertoires in COVID-19. Profiling relied on immunoSEQ multiplex PCR, and the TCRdb table lists in-frame clones only, not all of them. This table holds about 270,000 clones, about nine tenths found once. The sequencing input was peripheral blood. Source of these receptors: a person aged 18-30 years with COVID-19, enrolled during active disease.

V usage is TRBV5-1 and J usage is TRBJ2-5; D perhaps matches TRBD1 (6 bases). The germline V gene has CDR1 SGHRS and CDR2 YFSETQ. Trimming stripped 0 bases from V and 3 bases from J, with 12 bases between. This CDR3 is built from 15 residues. This CDR3 reads CASSLAGAGEETQYF. In DNA form, the CDR3 reads TGCGCCAGCAGCTTGGCCGGGGCAGGGGAAGAGACCCAGTACTTC.

This chain connects TRBV7-8 to TRBJ2-2; TRBD1 agrees at 12 bases. The CDR3 consists of 17 residues. Germline trimming cut 5 bases from V and 6 bases from J; bases unmatched to any gene: 10. Germline V gene sequence: CDR1 SGHVS, CDR2 FQNEAQ. In nucleotides, the CDR3 is TGTGCCAGCAGCCGACAGCAGGGACAGGGGGCCGCCGGGGAGCTGTTTTTT. Its protein is CASSRQQGQGAAGELFF.

Comment on this clone: The same CDR3 is also encoded by other DNA sequences in this sample. This chain joins TRBV7-2 and TRBJ2-3; 11 nucleotides align to TRBD2. Germline V CDR1 and CDR2: SGHTA, FQGNSA. This CDR3 comprises 16 residues. The ends lost 1 base at V and 3 bases at J; junction bases unmatched: 3. CDR3: CASSLGLAGGTDTQYF. For the CDR3, the DNA is TGTGCCAGCAGCTTAGGGCTAGCGGGAGGAACAGATACGCAGTATTTT.

CDR3 residues: CASSLERGPDTQYF. The CDR3 DNA sequence: TGTGCCAGCAGCTTAGAAAGGGGGCCAGATACGCAGTATTTT. The chain uses TRBV7-2 and TRBJ2-3; 7 positions match TRBD1. Germline V gene sequence: CDR1 SGHTA, CDR2 FQGNSA. V gave up 1 base and J gave up 4 bases; unmatched junction bases: 2. The CDR3 is 14 residues long.

Only one count was recorded for this clone. V is TRBV2 and J is TRBJ1-1; D is possibly TRBD1 (6 bases). The V end was cut by 1 base, the J end by 3 bases, with 6 bases between. The germline CDR1 and CDR2 sequences are SNHLY and FYNNEI. This CDR3 has 13 amino acids. The chain's CDR3 is CASSEEGDTEAFF. DNA of the CDR3: TGTGCCAGCAGTGAAGAGGGGGACACTGAAGCTTTCTTT.

The chain is built from TRBV5-6 and TRBJ2-1; D may be TRBD2 (6 bases). V lost 4 bases to trimming and J lost 3 bases, with 20 bases between them. The CDR3 is 17 amino acids. CDR1 and CDR2 (germline): SGHDT, YYEEEE. CDR3 residues: CASSDAVPGAIYNEQFF. Written as DNA, the CDR3 is TGTGCCAGCAGCGACGCCGTACCGGGAGCCATCTACAATGAGCAGTTCTTC.

The gene calls are TRBV6-5 and TRBJ2-7; 12 bases map to TRBD2. Germline CDR1 reads MNHEY; CDR2 reads SVGAGI. Trimming took 0 bases from V and 6 from J; bases not matched to a gene: 6. CDR3 length: 16 amino acids. The DNA for the CDR3 is TGTGCCAGCAGTTACTCCCTAGCGGGAGGGCCTGCCGAGCAGTACTTC. It specifies CASSYSLAGGPAEQYF.

A few counts support this clone. This sequence joins TRBV7-9 and TRBJ1-1; no clear D gene. Trimming shortened V by 1 base and J by 1 base, and 7 bases separated the two germline ends. The CDR3 is 14 residues long. Germline V CDR1 and CDR2: SEHNR, FQNEAQ (reference sequence). This CDR3 is CASSLGGRNTEAFF. CDR3 sequence (DNA): TGTGCCAGCAGCTTAGGAGGCAGGAACACTGAAGCTTTCTTT.

This clone was seen just once. CDR3 bases: TGTGCCAGCAGCCAAACTTGGAGCCAAGCTTTCTTT. This translates into CASSQTWSQAFF. The chain links TRBV14 to TRBJ1-1; D is undetermined. The length of the CDR3 is 12 residues. The V end was cut by 2 bases, the J end by 9 bases, with 10 bases between. Germline V lookup: CDR1 SGHDN, CDR2 FVKESK.

This clone was picked up one time. This sequence joins TRBV2 and TRBJ2-5; D possibly corresponds to TRBD1 (6 bases). Germline V gives CDR1 SNHLY, CDR2 FYNNEI. The V gene lost 5 bases and the J gene lost 1 base, with 11 bases spanning the gap. This CDR3 is built from 14 residues. CDR3 amino acids: CASSPDRSQETQYF. CDR3 coding DNA: TGTGCCAGCAGTCCCGACAGGAGCCAAGAGACCCAGTACTTC.

J is TRBJ2-7 and V is TRBV27; D gene uncertain. The CDR3 totals 12 residues. Looked up from germline, CDR1 is MNHEY and CDR2 is SMNVEV (reference sequence). Trimming cost V 2 bases and J 5 bases, with 7 bases left between them. Written as DNA, the CDR3 is TGTGCCAGCAGTTTAAACCAGGACGAGCAGTACTTC. This gives the protein CASSLNQDEQYF.

This chain uses TRBV2 with TRBJ1-5, with D tentatively TRBD1 (6 bases). Trimming cost V 6 bases and J 3 bases, with 12 bases left between them. The germline CDR1 and CDR2 sequences are SNHLY and FYNNEI. The CDR3 loop spans 14 amino acids. The CDR3 region is CASRIQGNNQPQHF. The CDR3 DNA sequence: TGTGCCAGCAGAATACAGGGAAACAATCAGCCCCAGCATTTT.

The rearrangement links TRBV9 to TRBJ2-6, with 11 bases that match TRBD1. Per the germline V gene, CDR1 is SGDLS and CDR2 is YYNGEE. The CDR3 has 17 residues. V dropped 2 bases and J dropped 1; count of bases not matched to a gene: 2. The CDR3 nucleotides read TGTGCCAGCAGCGTCCGGGACAGGGGGTCTGGGGCCAACGTCCTGACTTTC. It specifies CASSVRDRGSGANVLTF.

The gene calls are TRBV29-1 and TRBJ2-7; TRBD2 is a possible D gene (5 bases). The ends were cut back, 0 bases at V and 7 bases at J, with 7 bases in the middle. This CDR3 is 11 amino acids long. Germline CDR1 SQVTM, CDR2 ANQGSEA. The CDR3 coding sequence is TGCAGCGTTGAAGAGGGAGATGAGCAGTACTTC. It yields the protein CSVEEGDEQYF.

This clone has a handful of counts. The V and J genes are TRBV6-5 and TRBJ2-3; TRBD1 might be the D (6 bases). The germline CDR1 and CDR2 sequences are MNHEY and SVGAGI. V was trimmed by 10 bases and J by 0 bases, leaving 17 bases between them. CDR3 size: 15 residues. Here the CDR3 reads CANHEPGTSTDTQYF. In nucleotides, the CDR3 is TGTGCCAACCACGAGCCGGGGACAAGCACAGATACGCAGTATTTT.

The chain combines TRBV3-1 (or the pseudogene TRBV3-2) with TRBJ1-2; no firm D call. Trimming took off 4 bases at V and 8 bases at J, with 14 bases between the two ends. CDR1 and CDR2 (germline): LGHDT, YNNKEL (reference sequence). The CDR3 consists of 13 residues. The CDR3 coding sequence is TGTGCCAGCAGCCCCCGCGGAGGATTCGGCTACACCTTC. Protein: CASSPRGGFGYTF.

The chain joins TRBV24-1 to TRBJ2-1; TRBD1 agrees at 9 bases. Losses at the gene ends were 5 bases for V and 8 bases for J; bases not matched to a gene: 3. The CDR3 covers 13 residues. Germline V gene data show CDR1 as KGHDR and CDR2 as SFDVKD. CDR3 sequence: CATSATGGDEQFF. In DNA, the CDR3 is TGTGCCACCAGTGCAACAGGGGGCGATGAGCAGTTCTTC.

The V and J genes are TRBV19 and TRBJ2-1; no firm D call. CDR1 LNHDA and CDR2 SQIVND come from the germline V gene (reference sequence). The CDR3 consists of 17 residues. Trimming took 2 bases from V and 0 from J, leaving 14 bases between them. CDR3 protein: CASSINYGESSYNEQFF. The CDR3 DNA reads TGTGCCAGTAGTATAAACTACGGCGAGAGCTCCTACAATGAGCAGTTCTTC.

The V and J genes are TRBV2 and TRBJ2-2; TRBD2 agrees at 13 bases. Germline CDR1 SNHLY, CDR2 FYNNEI. The V gene end was trimmed by 7 bases and the J gene end by 4 bases; junction bases not matched to a gene: 12. The CDR3 totals 18 residues. The DNA for the CDR3 is TGTGCCAGCATCGGACTAGCGGGAGATTCGGGTGGCACCGGGGAGCTGTTTTTT. It yields the protein CASIGLAGDSGGTGELFF.

As to this clone: Other DNA sequences of this sample code for an identical CDR3. The V gene is TRBV9, the J gene TRBJ2-3; 10 bases agree with TRBD2. Per germline, CDR1 SGDLS and CDR2 YYNGEE. V was clipped by 3 bases and J by 0 bases; unmatched bases: 1. This CDR3 spans 15 amino acids. CDR3 DNA sequence: TGTGCCAGCAGCGCACTAGCGGGAAGCACAGATACGCAGTATTTT. Translation gives CASSALAGSTDTQYF.